This is a list of T cell receptor beta chains from one sample in a study of blood T cell repertoires in COVID-19. Method: immunoSEQ multiplex PCR; TCRdb's copy keeps in-frame clones and lacks some. The data show over 200,000 clones, with roughly 78% seen just once and more than 10% held by the top ten. Source material: peripheral blood. All receptors come from a woman between 35 and 50 years old with acute or convalescent COVID-19. CDR3s include the opening cysteine and the closing phenylalanine or tryptophan. D genes are given only for firm matches. Size values are once, few and many counts, or a class for expanded clones, and some rows have none.

V gene	clone size	J gene	D gene	CDR3 protein	CDR3 DNA
TRBV7-2	few	TRBJ2-1	TRBD2	CASSSGTRGVNEQFF	TGTGCCAGCAGCTCAGGGACTAGAGGGGTCAATGAGCAGTTCTTC
TRBV5-4	once	TRBJ2-2	TRBD2	CASNQAGGYTGELFF	TGTGCCAGCAACCAAGCGGGAGGATACACCGGGGAGCTGTTTTTT
TRBV30	.	TRBJ2-1	.	CAWRRLSYNEQFF	TGTGCCTGGAGACGGTTGTCCTACAATGAGCAGTTCTTC
TRBV3-1/TRBV3-2	.	TRBJ2-7	TRBD1	CASSLRTGPYEQYF	TGTGCCAGCAGCTTACGGACAGGCCCATACGAGCAGTACTTC
TRBV2	.	TRBJ1-1	.	CASLREGNTEAFF	TGTGCCAGCCTCAGGGAGGGGAACACTGAAGCTTTCTTT
TRBV7-9	.	TRBJ2-7	.	CASSLFGQSYEQYF	TGTGCCAGCAGCTTATTCGGTCAAAGCTACGAGCAGTACTTC
TRBV5-6	.	TRBJ1-4	TRBD1	CASSSPGTGAEKLFF	TGTGCCAGCAGCTCCCCCGGGACAGGGGCCGAAAAACTGTTTTTT
TRBV6-5	.	TRBJ2-7	.	CASSKYTGSLYGQYF	TGTGCCAGCAGTAAGTACACAGGGAGCCTGTACGGGCAGTACTTC
TRBV30	few	TRBJ2-7	.	CAWSVGLTGISYEQYF	TGTGCCTGGAGTGTGGGCCTAACAGGGATCTCCTACGAGCAGTACTTC
TRBV5-1	.	TRBJ2-7	.	CASSILNAGDEQYF	TGCGCCAGCAGCATCCTCAATGCGGGCGACGAGCAGTACTTC
TRBV3-1/TRBV3-2	few	TRBJ1-2	.	CASSQDRAGSNYGYTF	TGTGCCAGCAGCCAAGATCGGGCAGGGTCCAACTATGGCTACACCTTC
TRBV3-1/TRBV3-2	.	TRBJ1-2	.	CASRRTADYGYTF	TGTGCCAGCAGGAGGACAGCAGACTATGGCTACACCTTC
TRBV7-7	.	TRBJ2-2	.	CASSLRNTGELFF	TGTGCCAGCAGCTTGAGGAACACCGGGGAGCTGTTTTTT
TRBV2	few	TRBJ1-2	TRBD1	CASSVWTGYGYTF	TGTGCCAGCAGTGTCTGGACAGGGTATGGCTACACCTTC
TRBV6-5	.	TRBJ1-1	.	CASSAGQGRYTEAFF	TGTGCCAGCAGCGCCGGCCAGGGGCGGTACACTGAAGCTTTCTTT
TRBV3-1/TRBV3-2	once	TRBJ2-5	TRBD1	CASSPTLTGRQETQYF	TGTGCCAGCAGCCCAACTCTGACAGGGCGTCAAGAGACCCAGTACTTC
TRBV7-2	few	TRBJ1-1	.	CASSLRALGTPGTEAFF	TGTGCCAGCAGCTTAAGAGCCCTGGGTACCCCGGGAACTGAAGCTTTCTTT
TRBV9	.	TRBJ1-5	TRBD1	CASSPDRGSNQPQHF	TGTGCCAGCAGCCCGGACAGGGGGTCTAATCAGCCCCAGCATTTT
TRBV15	.	TRBJ2-1	TRBD2	CATSRAPASGRAPIHNEQFF	TGTGCCACCAGCAGAGCCCCCGCTAGCGGGAGGGCCCCGATCCACAATGAGCAGTTCTTC
TRBV11-2	.	TRBJ1-5	TRBD1	CASSLGQGFSQPQHF	TGTGCCAGCAGCTTAGGACAGGGTTTTAGTCAGCCCCAGCATTTT
TRBV5-6	.	TRBJ2-3	.	CASSLEGADTQYF	TGTGCCAGCAGCTTGGAGGGAGCAGATACGCAGTATTTT
TRBV29-1	.	TRBJ2-7	TRBD2	CSVEREDSYEQYF	TGCAGCGTAGAGCGGGAGGACTCCTACGAGCAGTACTTC
TRBV7-8	.	TRBJ1-1	TRBD1	CASSLRTTQGDAEAFF	TGTGCCAGCAGCCTTAGGACTACACAGGGGGACGCTGAAGCTTTCTTT
TRBV4-1	.	TRBJ2-2	TRBD2	CASSPSGMSTGELFF	TGCGCCAGCAGTCCGAGCGGGATGAGCACCGGGGAGCTGTTTTTT
TRBV27	.	TRBJ2-5	.	CASSEDTVNRKTQYF	TGTGCCAGCAGTGAGGACACAGTTAATAGAAAGACCCAGTACTTC
TRBV11-1	.	TRBJ2-1	TRBD1	CASSPRDRGDGEQFF	TGTGCCAGCAGCCCCCGGGACAGGGGTGACGGTGAGCAGTTCTTC
TRBV2	.	TRBJ1-5	.	CASSGRGINQPQHF	TGTGCCAGCAGCGGCCGGGGGATCAATCAGCCCCAGCATTTT
TRBV5-5	few	TRBJ2-3	TRBD1	CASSVRQGTPQNTQYF	TGTGCCAGCAGCGTACGACAGGGGACCCCACAAAATACGCAGTATTTT
TRBV6-2/TRBV6-3	.	TRBJ2-1	TRBD2	CASSPLTSGRTFNEQFF	TGTGCCAGCAGCCCTTTGACTAGCGGGCGTACTTTTAATGAGCAGTTCTTC
TRBV10-1	few	TRBJ2-5	.	CASSEQGGKEETQYF	TGCGCCAGCAGTGAGCAGGGGGGAAAGGAGGAGACCCAGTACTTC
TRBV6-2/TRBV6-3	.	TRBJ2-4	.	CASSLGGRAKNIQYF	TGTGCCAGCAGTTTGGGGGGTAGGGCCAAAAACATTCAGTACTTC
TRBV12-5	.	TRBJ1-2	TRBD1	CASGLASGTAYGYTF	TGTGCTAGTGGTTTGGCCTCCGGGACAGCCTATGGCTACACCTTC
TRBV28	.	TRBJ2-7	.	CASSFGGQREEQYF	TGTGCCAGCAGTTTCGGGGGGCAAAGGGAAGAGCAGTACTTC
TRBV5-1	.	TRBJ1-4	.	CASSLGPGEREKLFF	TGCGCCAGCAGCTTGGGGCCAGGGGAGCGAGAAAAACTGTTTTTT
TRBV5-6	.	TRBJ1-4	TRBD1	CASSLGGARLYGGEKLFF	TGTGCCAGCAGCTTAGGGGGCGCCCGGTTGTACGGGGGTGAAAAACTGTTTTTT
TRBV7-9	.	TRBJ1-2	.	CASSFSSGGDGYTF	TGTGCCAGCAGCTTTTCCTCCGGGGGGGATGGCTACACCTTC